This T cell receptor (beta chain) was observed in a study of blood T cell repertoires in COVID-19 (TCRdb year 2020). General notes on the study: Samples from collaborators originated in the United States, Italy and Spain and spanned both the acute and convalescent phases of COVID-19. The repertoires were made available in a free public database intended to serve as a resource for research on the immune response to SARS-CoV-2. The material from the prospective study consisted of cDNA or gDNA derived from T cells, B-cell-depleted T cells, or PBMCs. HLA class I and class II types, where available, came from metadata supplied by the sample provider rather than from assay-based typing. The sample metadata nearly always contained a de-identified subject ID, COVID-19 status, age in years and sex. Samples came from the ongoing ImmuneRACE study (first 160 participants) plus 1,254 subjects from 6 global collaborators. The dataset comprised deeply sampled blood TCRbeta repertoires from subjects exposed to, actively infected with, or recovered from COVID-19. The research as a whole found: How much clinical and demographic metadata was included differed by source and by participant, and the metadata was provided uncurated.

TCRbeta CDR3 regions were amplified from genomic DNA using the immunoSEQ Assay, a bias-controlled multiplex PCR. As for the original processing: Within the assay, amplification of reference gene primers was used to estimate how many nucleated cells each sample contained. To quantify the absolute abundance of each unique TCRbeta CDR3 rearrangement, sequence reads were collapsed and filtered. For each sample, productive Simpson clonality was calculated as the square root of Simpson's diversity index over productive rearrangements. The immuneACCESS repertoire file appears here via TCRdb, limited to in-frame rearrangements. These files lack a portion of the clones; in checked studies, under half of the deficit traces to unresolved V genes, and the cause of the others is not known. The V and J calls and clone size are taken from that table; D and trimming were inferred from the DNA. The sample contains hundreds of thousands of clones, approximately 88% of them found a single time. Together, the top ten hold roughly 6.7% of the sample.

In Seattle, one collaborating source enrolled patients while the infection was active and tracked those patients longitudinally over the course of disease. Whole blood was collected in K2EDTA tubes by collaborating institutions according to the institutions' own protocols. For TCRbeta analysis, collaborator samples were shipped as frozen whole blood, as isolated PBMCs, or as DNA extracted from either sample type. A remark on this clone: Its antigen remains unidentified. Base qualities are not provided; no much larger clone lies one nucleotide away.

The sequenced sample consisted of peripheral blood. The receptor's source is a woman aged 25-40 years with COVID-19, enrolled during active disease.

CDR3 protein: CASSDLQGRTEAFF. The DNA reads as follows: TGTGCCAGCAGCGACCTACAGGGTCGGACTGAAGCTTTCTTT. The chain employs TRBV2 and TRBJ1-1; 6 matching bases give a weak D call of TRBD1. V loses 6 bases, J loses 5 bases, and the germline ends lie 16 bases apart. The CDR3 has 14 amino acids, counting the end cysteine and phenylalanine. Only the CDR3 part of the read is kept: 42 bases, read in frame from the first base. CDR1 and CDR2 (SNHLY, FYNNEI) derive from the germline V gene.